Listed below are T cell receptor beta chains from one sample, sequenced in a study of human T cells and chemical hapten exposure. TCRdb redid the calling of the RACE reads with MiXCR, one entry per CDR3 protein. The sample contains 85,000 to 90,000 distinct CDR3 sequences, 9.6% of which appear only once. The sequenced sample was whole blood, obtained in connection with sensitization to the hapten diphenylcyclopropenone (DPC). These receptor sequences come from a woman aged 40 to 50 with alopecia areata. Some clones in this sample may be carry-over from other donors' samples. Each CDR3 is given with its conserved first and last residue. A D gene is named only where the DNA matches it firmly. For some rows the clone size is stated as once, few or many, or as a class when expanded; others skip it.

D gene	V gene	clone size	J gene	CDR3 DNA	CDR3 protein
TRBD1	TRBV4-1	many	TRBJ2-5	TGCGCCAGCAGCCAAATGGACAGGTTCGAGACCCAGTACTTC	CASSQMDRFETQYF
-	TRBV4-3	many	TRBJ2-3	TGCGCCAGCAGCCAAGGGCAGCTTAACACAGATACGCAGTATTTT	CASSQGQLNTDTQYF
-	TRBV14	many	TRBJ1-6	TGTGCCAGCAGCCGAGGGGTTTTGGCCCTCCACTTT	CASSRGVLALHF
-	TRBV7-9	many	TRBJ1-2	TGTGCCAGCAGCTTAGACAGCTATGGCTACACCTTC	CASSLDSYGYTF
-	TRBV2	many	TRBJ1-1	TGTGCCAGCAGTGAATCCAATAGGGGGGCAGCTTTCTTT	CASSESNRGAAFF
TRBD2	TRBV30	-	TRBJ2-3	TGTGCCTGGAGCGAGGGCGGGAGCAGTCATACGCAGTATTTT	CAWSEGGSSHTQYF
-	TRBV20-1	many	TRBJ1-1	TGCAGTGCTAGTCCCGGGTTTATGAACACTGAAGCTTTCTTT	CSASPGFMNTEAFF
-	TRBV4-1	many	TRBJ1-1	TGCGCCAGCAGCCAAGTTGGTAAGGGAGAGAACACTGAAGCTTTCTTT	CASSQVGKGENTEAFF
-	TRBV6-5	many	TRBJ2-7	TGTGCCAGCAGTTACTCAAAGGCGGCCGGATACGAGCAGTACTTC	CASSYSKAAGYEQYF
-	TRBV12-3/TRBV12-4	few	TRBJ1-5	TGTGCCAGCATCTTGGAACCGCCGAGGAGTCAGCCCCAGCATTTT	CASILEPPRSQPQHF
TRBD2	TRBV6-2/TRBV6-3	-	TRBJ2-7	TGTGCCAGCAGGACTGGGCGGGGGGGCGCCTACGAGCAGTACTTC	CASRTGRGGAYEQYF
-	TRBV12-3/TRBV12-4	few	TRBJ1-5	TGTGCCAGCCTCCCTCGGGCAGGGAGCAATCAGCCCCAGCATTTT	CASLPRAGSNQPQHF
TRBD1	TRBV29-1	-	TRBJ1-1	TGCAGCGTTGTCCAACAGGGGGGGAACACTGAAGCTTTCTTT	CSVVQQGGNTEAFF
-	TRBV12-3/TRBV12-4	many	TRBJ2-7	TGTGCCAGCACCTCCGGACCTCTTACCTACGAGCAGTACTTC	CASTSGPLTYEQYF
TRBD1	TRBV20-1	many	TRBJ1-2	TGCAGTGCTAGAGATCAGGGACAGGGGCACTATGGCTACACCTTC	CSARDQGQGHYGYTF
-	TRBV7-8	many	TRBJ2-4	TGTGCCAGCAGCCCCGGGGCCAAAAACATTCAGTACTTC	CASSPGAKNIQYF
TRBD1	TRBV5-1	many	TRBJ2-3	TGCGCCAGCAGCTTCGCCTTGGACAGGGGAACAGATACGCAGTATTTT	CASSFALDRGTDTQYF
-	TRBV6-5	few	TRBJ1-2	TGTGCCAGCAGTTACGGAGGGAGTGACTATGGCTACACCTTC	CASSYGGSDYGYTF
-	TRBV6-1	many	TRBJ2-6	TGTGCCAGCAGTGACCCAGGGGCTGGGGCCAACGTCCTGACTTTC	CASSDPGAGANVLTF
-	TRBV4-1	many	TRBJ1-5	TGCGCCAGCAGCCAAGATGGAGGGTTTGGCAATCAGCCCCAGCATTTT	CASSQDGGFGNQPQHF
-	TRBV11-2	many	TRBJ2-1	TGTGCCAGCAGCTCACTAGGTAATGAGCAGTTCTTC	CASSSLGNEQFF
-	TRBV6-5	-	TRBJ2-3	TGTGCCAGCAGTTACTCAGGGGGGGTCACAGATACGCAGTATTTT	CASSYSGGVTDTQYF
TRBD1	TRBV29-1	-	TRBJ2-2	TGCAGCGTTACCGGGACAGGTCTAACCGGGGAGCTGTTTTTT	CSVTGTGLTGELFF
-	TRBV6-2/TRBV6-3	-	TRBJ2-7	TGTGCCAGCAGCCTTTACTACGAGCAGTACTTC	CASSLYYEQYF
-	TRBV28	many	TRBJ2-7	TGTGCCAGCCTCAAGGGTTACGAGCAGTACTTC	CASLKGYEQYF
TRBD1	TRBV20-1	medium-sized	TRBJ2-5	TGCAGTGCTAGGAGAAGTGAGGGGGCTGAATCAGAGACCCAGTACTTC	CSARRSEGAESETQYF
-	TRBV6-2/TRBV6-3	few	TRBJ1-2	TGTGCCAGCAGTTACTCGTACGGTTACTATGGCTACACCTTC	CASSYSYGYYGYTF
-	TRBV9	many	TRBJ2-3	TGTGCCAGCAGCGTAGGTGGGGGGCCGACAGATACGCAGTATTTT	CASSVGGGPTDTQYF
TRBD1	TRBV6-1	many	TRBJ1-3	TGTGCCAGCAGTGGCAGGGACAGGCTGAATCCTTCTGGAAACACCATATATTTT	CASSGRDRLNPSGNTIYF
TRBD2	TRBV9	few	TRBJ2-1	TGTGCCAGCAGCCCAAGACTAGCGGGGAGGAATGAGCAGTTCTTC	CASSPRLAGRNEQFF
-	TRBV12-3/TRBV12-4	many	TRBJ1-5	TGTGCCAGCAGTTTAAGAGGGGCTTGGGATCGGCCCCAGCATTTT	CASSLRGAWDRPQHF
TRBD1	TRBV20-1	many	TRBJ2-5	TGCAGTGCTAGAGGGACAGGTCAAGAGACCCAGTACTTC	CSARGTGQETQYF
-	TRBV5-1	many	TRBJ1-1	TGCGCCAGCAGCTTGGTTTTTTCAGGGATGAACACTGAAGCTTTCTTT	CASSLVFSGMNTEAFF
TRBD1	TRBV11-2	-	TRBJ2-7	TGTGCCAGCAGCCCGTACACAGGGGGCCCCTACGAGCAGTACTTC	CASSPYTGGPYEQYF
-	TRBV4-3	-	TRBJ1-5	TGCGCCAGCAGCCAAGATAGGATCCGGGGTGAACAGCCCCAGCATTTT	CASSQDRIRGEQPQHF
-	TRBV18	many	TRBJ2-2	TGTGCCAGCTCACCATTCGTCCCGACAGGAACGAACACCGGGGAGCTGTTTTTT	CASSPFVPTGTNTGELFF
-	TRBV18	many	TRBJ1-6	TGTGCCAGCTCTAACGGGACACACAATTCACCCCTCCACTTT	CASSNGTHNSPLHF
TRBD2	TRBV20-1	many	TRBJ2-5	TGCAGTGCTAGAGATCGAAGAACTAGCGGGGGGGTAAGGGAGACCCAGTACTTC	CSARDRRTSGGVRETQYF
TRBD1	TRBV24-1	once	TRBJ1-5	TGTGCCACCAGTGTTCGGACAGGGGCGATCAATCAGCCCCAGCATTTT	CATSVRTGAINQPQHF
-	TRBV5-1	few	TRBJ1-1	TGCGCCAGCAGCTTCGAAGGGAACACTGAAGCTTTCTTT	CASSFEGNTEAFF
TRBD1	TRBV28	many	TRBJ1-2	TGTGCTACAAGGGACAGGCCCGATATTAACTATGGCTACACCTTC	CATRDRPDINYGYTF
TRBD1	TRBV6-6	many	TRBJ2-7	TGTGCCAGCAGTTATCCAGGGGGCAATATCGAGCAGTACTTC	CASSYPGGNIEQYF
TRBD1	TRBV6-5	few	TRBJ2-7	TGTGCCAGCAGGGGACAGCCCTCCTACGAGCAGTACTTC	CASRGQPSYEQYF
TRBD2	TRBV7-9	many	TRBJ2-1	TGTGCCAGCGCCATCGGACTAGCGGTCTACGAGCAGTTCTTC	CASAIGLAVYEQFF
-	TRBV20-1	few	TRBJ1-6	TGCAGTGCTAGATTCGGGGGCAATTCACCCCTCCACTTT	CSARFGGNSPLHF
TRBD2	TRBV3-1	few	TRBJ2-1	TGTGCCAGCAGCCAAGCTAGCGGGGGCGAGCAGTTCTTC	CASSQASGGEQFF
TRBD1	TRBV7-6	few	TRBJ2-7	TGTGCCAGACCGGGACAGGGAATAGAAGAGCAGTACTTC	CARPGQGIEEQYF
-	TRBV18	many	TRBJ1-2	TGTGCCAGCTCACCACCAGGGCCCCTCGCCATGATAGATGGCTACACCTTC	CASSPPGPLAMIDGYTF